These 3 T cell receptor beta chains originate from one sample sequenced in a study of T cells in Graves' hyperthyroidism and ophthalmopathy. From RNA transcripts, TCR beta CDR3 regions were amplified. Primed by the HTBI set, a first-round RT-PCR was run on the TCR CDR3. TCRdb re-called the multiplex PCR reads with MiXCR, one entry per CDR3 protein. The sample holds hundreds of thousands of distinct CDR3 sequences, 19% seen once. Specimen: blood. The source is a young woman with Graves' hyperthyroidism.

This clonotype was counted many times. This rearrangement joins TRBV3-1 to TRBJ2-5, with unresolved D. The CDR3 extends over 12 amino acids. The ends were cut back, 1 base at V and 4 bases at J, with 4 bases in the middle. The V gene's germline CDR1 is LGHDT and CDR2 YNNKEL (reference sequence). CDR3 nucleotides: TGTGCCAGCAGCCAAGTACCAGAGACCCAGTACTTC. Translation: CASSQVPETQYF.

This clonotype was observed a few times. The J gene is TRBJ2-2, the V gene TRBV20-1; 7 bases are shared with TRBD2. Germline assignment: CDR1 DFQATT and CDR2 SNEGSKA (reference sequence). V lost 0 bases, J lost 5 bases, and 3 bases stayed unmatched. The CDR3 loop spans 14 amino acids. The CDR3 DNA is TGCAGTGCTAGAGATCCCGGGGGGACCGGGGAGCTGTTTTTT. Protein product: CSARDPGGTGELFF.

This clonotype was counted many times. A read error is possible here, since a much larger clone lies one base away. This sequence joins TRBV6-5 and TRBJ1-1, with 9 bases fitting TRBD1. The V gene end was trimmed by 6 bases and the J gene end by 4 bases; junction bases not matched to a gene: 3. Germline V gives CDR1 MNHEY, CDR2 SVGAGI. The CDR3 extends over 13 amino acids. The CDR3 protein is CASRRQGGTEAFF. CDR3 in DNA: TGTGCCAGCAGGCGACAGGGGGGCACTGAAGCTTTCTTT.